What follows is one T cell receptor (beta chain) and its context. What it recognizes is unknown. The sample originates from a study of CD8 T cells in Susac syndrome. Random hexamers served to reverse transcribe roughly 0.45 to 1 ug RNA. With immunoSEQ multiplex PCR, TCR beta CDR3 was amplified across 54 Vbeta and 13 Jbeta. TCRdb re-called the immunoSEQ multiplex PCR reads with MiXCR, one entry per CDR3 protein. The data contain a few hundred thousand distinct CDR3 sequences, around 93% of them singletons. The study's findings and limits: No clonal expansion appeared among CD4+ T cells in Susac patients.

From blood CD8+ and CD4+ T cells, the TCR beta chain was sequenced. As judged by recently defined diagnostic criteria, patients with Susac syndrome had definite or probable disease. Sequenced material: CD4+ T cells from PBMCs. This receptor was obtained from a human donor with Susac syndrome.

The CDR3 DNA follows: TGTGCCAGCAGCCTCCCCGGGGCGGCAGGTGGCACCGGGGAGCTGTTTTTT. Protein: CASSLPGAAGGTGELFF. The chain combines TRBV5-8 with TRBJ2-2, with D perhaps TRBD1 or TRBD2 (5 bases each). Germline CDR1 is SGHTS and CDR2 is YDEGEE. With 4 bases removed from V and 4 bases from J, the gap between germline ends came to 20 bases. This CDR3 has 17 amino acids. The variable domain in full, completed from reference TRBV5-8 and TRBJ2-2, reads EAGVTQSPTHLIKTRGQQATLRCSPISGHTSVYWYQQALGLGLQFLLWYDEGEERNRGNFPPRFSGRQFPNYSSELNVNALELEDSALYLCASSLPGAAGGTGELFFGEGSRLTVL.